The sequence of this T cell receptor (beta chain) was determined in a study of shared clonotypes between healthy human individuals. Study background: Researchers assigned three CD4 naive, three CD4 memory, two CD8 naive and one CD8 memory plate to each donor. Study-level results: Approximately 5% of naive CD4 clonotypes were shared across a few donors.

Authors' processing steps: Without quality scores, immunoSEQ junctional reads could not be filtered like full-length reads. Repertoires were generated with immunoSEQ multiplex PCR, while TCRdb's copy carries only in-frame clones and drops some. The V and J calls and the clone size are those of that table, but D and trimming were determined from the DNA. The table includes under 850,000 clones, 55% to 80% detected once. Trimming removed 6 bases at V and 4 bases at J, with 19 bases between. CDR1 and CDR2 (germline): MNHEY, SVGAGI. CDR3 length equals 15 residues. On this clone: The target antigen is unknown.

The chain couples TRBV6-5 to TRBJ2-7, with D unclear. This TCR derives from a woman aged 25 to 45 in good health. The sample consisted of memory CD4+ T cells sorted from blood. Specified subset: CD45RA-negative fraction. The CDR3 region has the DNA TGTGCCAGCAGCTCCCGGCCGGAGATCGAGTACGAGCAGTACTTC. Its protein is CASSSRPEIEYEQYF.